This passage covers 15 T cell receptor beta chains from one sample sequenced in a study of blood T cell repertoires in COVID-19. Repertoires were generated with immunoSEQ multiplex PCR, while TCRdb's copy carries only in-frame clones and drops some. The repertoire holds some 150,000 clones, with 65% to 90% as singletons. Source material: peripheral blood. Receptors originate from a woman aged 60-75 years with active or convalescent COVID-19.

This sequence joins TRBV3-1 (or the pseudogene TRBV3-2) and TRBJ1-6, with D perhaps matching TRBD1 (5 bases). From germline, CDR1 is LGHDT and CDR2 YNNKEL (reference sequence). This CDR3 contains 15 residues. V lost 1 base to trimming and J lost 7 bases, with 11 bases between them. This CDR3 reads CASSQGTPGNSPLHF. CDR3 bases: TGTGCCAGCAGCCAAGGGACACCCGGAAATTCACCCCTCCACTTT.

The CDR3 loop reads CASSFRQGEVYNEQFF. The DNA of the CDR3 is TGTGCCAGCAGTTTTCGGCAGGGGGAGGTCTACAATGAGCAGTTCTTC. The chain links TRBV27 to TRBJ2-1, with D maybe TRBD1 (7 bases). From germline, CDR1 is MNHEY and CDR2 SMNVEV (reference sequence). Between the trimmed V and J ends, which lost 3 bases and 3 bases, there was a span of 15 bases. CDR3 length: 16 residues.

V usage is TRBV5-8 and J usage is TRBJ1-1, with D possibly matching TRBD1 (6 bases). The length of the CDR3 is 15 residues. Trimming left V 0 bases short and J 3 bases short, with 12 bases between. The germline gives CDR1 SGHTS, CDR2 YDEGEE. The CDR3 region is CASSLGGTGYTEAFF. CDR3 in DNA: TGTGCCAGCAGCTTGGGAGGAACAGGGTACACTGAAGCTTTCTTT.

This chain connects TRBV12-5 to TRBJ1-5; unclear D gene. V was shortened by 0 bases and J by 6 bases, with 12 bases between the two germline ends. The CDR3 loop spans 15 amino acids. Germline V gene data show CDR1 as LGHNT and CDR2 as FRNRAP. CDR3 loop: CASGLVNIAGQPQHF. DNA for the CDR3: TGTGCTAGTGGTTTGGTAAACATCGCAGGTCAGCCCCAGCATTTT.

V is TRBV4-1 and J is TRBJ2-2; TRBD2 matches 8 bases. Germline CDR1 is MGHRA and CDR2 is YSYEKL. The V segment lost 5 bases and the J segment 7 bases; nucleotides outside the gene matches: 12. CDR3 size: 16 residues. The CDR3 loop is CASSLTSGPGGGELFF. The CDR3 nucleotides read TGCGCCAGCAGCTTAACTAGCGGTCCTGGGGGCGGGGAGCTGTTTTTT.

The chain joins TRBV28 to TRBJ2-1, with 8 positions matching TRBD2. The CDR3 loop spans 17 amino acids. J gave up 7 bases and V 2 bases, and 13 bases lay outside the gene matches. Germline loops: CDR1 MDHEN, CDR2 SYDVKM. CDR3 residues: CASSLPVLGGGHNEQFF. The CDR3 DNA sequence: TGTGCCAGCAGTTTACCCGTCCTGGGCGGGGGGCATAATGAGCAGTTCTTC.

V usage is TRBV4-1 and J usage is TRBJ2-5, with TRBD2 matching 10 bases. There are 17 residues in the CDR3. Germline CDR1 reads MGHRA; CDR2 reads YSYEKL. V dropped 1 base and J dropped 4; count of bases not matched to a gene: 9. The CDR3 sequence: CASSQGTSGPRGETQYF. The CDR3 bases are TGCGCCAGCAGCCAAGGGACTAGCGGACCTCGTGGAGAGACCCAGTACTTC.

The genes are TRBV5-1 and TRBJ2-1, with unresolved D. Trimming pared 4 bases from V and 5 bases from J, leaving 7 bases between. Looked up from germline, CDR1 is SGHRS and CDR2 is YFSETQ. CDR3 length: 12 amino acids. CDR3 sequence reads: CASSKSNNEQFF. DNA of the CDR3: TGCGCCAGCAGCAAATCAAACAATGAGCAGTTCTTC.

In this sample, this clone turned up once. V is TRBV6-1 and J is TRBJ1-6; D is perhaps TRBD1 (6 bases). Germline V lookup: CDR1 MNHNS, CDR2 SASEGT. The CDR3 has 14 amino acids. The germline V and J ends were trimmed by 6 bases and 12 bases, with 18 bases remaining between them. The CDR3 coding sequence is TGTGCCAGCAGCGCCGCCGGACAGTTAGAACCCCTCCACTTT. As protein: CASSAAGQLEPLHF.

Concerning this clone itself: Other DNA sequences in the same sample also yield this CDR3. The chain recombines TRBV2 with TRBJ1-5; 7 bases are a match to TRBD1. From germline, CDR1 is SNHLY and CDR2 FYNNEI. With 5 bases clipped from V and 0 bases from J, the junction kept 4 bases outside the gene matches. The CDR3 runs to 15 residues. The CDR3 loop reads CASSPTGYSNQPQHF. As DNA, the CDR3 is TGTGCCAGCAGTCCGACAGGGTATAGCAATCAGCCCCAGCATTTT.

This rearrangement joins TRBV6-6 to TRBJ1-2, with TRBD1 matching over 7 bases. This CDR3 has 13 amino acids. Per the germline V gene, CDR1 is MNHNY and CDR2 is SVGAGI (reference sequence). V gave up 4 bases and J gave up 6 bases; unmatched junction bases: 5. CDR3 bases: TGTGCCAGCAGTTCTGAGGGGGCCGATGGCTACACCTTC. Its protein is CASSSEGADGYTF.

CDR3 bases: TGCGCCAGCAGCTTGGGGACAGAGGATGAAGCTTTCTTT. It encodes CASSLGTEDEAFF. The V call is TRBV5-1, the J call TRBJ1-1; D perhaps matches TRBD1 (6 bases). CDR1 is SGHRS and CDR2 is YFSETQ in the germline V gene. Trimming cost V 0 bases and J 7 bases, with 10 bases left between them. This CDR3 region has 13 residues.

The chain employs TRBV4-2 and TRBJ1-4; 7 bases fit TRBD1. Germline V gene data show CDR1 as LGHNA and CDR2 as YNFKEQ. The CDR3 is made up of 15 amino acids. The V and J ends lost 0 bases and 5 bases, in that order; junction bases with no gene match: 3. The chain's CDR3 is CASSQEGQTNEKLFF. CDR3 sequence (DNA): TGTGCCAGCAGCCAAGAGGGACAGACGAATGAAAAACTGTTTTTT.

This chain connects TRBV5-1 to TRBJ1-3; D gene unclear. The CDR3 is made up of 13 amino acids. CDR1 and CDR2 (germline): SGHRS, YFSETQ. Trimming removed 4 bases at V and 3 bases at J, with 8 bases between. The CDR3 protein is CASSEESGNTIYF. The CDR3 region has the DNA TGCGCCAGCAGCGAGGAAAGTGGAAACACCATATATTTT. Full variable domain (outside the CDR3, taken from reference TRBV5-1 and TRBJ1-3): KAGVTQTPRYLIKTRGQQVTLSCSPISGHRSVSWYQQTPGQGLQFLFEYFSETQRNKGNFPGRFSGRQFSNSRSEMNVSTLELGDSALYLCASSEESGNTIYFGEGSWLTVV.

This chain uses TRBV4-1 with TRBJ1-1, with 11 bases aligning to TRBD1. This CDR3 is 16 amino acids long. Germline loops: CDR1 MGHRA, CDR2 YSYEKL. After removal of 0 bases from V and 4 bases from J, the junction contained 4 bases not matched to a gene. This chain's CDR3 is CASSQDFGTGGTEAFF. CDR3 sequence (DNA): TGCGCCAGCAGCCAAGATTTCGGGACAGGGGGCACTGAAGCTTTCTTT.